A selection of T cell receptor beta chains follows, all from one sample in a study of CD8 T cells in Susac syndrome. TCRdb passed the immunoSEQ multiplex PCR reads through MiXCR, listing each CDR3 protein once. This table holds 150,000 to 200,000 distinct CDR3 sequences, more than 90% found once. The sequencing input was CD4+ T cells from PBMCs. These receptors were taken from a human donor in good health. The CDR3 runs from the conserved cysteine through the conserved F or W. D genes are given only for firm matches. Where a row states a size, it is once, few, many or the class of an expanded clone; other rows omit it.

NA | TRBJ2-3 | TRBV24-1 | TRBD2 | CATSETTSRPRTDTQYF | TGTGCCACCAGTGAGACGACTAGCCGGCCTCGCACAGATACGCAGTATTTT
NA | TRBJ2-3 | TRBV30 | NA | CAWSAGGGRNTQYF | TGTGCCTGGAGTGCGGGGGGCGGGCGAAATACGCAGTATTTT
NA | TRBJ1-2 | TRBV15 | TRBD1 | CATSPETGDYGYTF | TGTGCCACCAGCCCTGAGACAGGGGACTATGGCTACACCTTC
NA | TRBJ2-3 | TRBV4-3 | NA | CASSQVTGTDTQYF | TGCGCCAGCAGCCAAGTCACGGGCACAGATACGCAGTATTTT
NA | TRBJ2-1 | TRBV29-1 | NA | CSVGWEDEQFF | TGCAGCGTTGGGTGGGAGGATGAGCAGTTCTTC
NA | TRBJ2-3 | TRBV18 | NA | CASSPSGDTQYF | TGTGCCAGCTCACCATCGGGAGATACGCAGTATTTT
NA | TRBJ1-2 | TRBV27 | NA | CPSQGNYGYTF | TGTCCGTCCCAGGGCAACTATGGCTACACCTTC
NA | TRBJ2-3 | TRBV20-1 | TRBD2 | CSVRLAGNTDTQYF | TGCAGTGTTAGACTAGCGGGGAACACAGATACGCAGTATTTT
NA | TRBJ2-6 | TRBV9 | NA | CASSGGNSGANVLTF | TGTGCCAGCAGCGGAGGGAACTCTGGGGCCAACGTCCTGACTTTC
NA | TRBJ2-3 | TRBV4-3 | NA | CASSQGPHSTDTQYF | TGCGCCAGCAGCCAAGGGCCCCATAGCACAGATACGCAGTATTTT
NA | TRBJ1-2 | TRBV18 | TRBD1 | CASSPVTGLGGYTF | TGTGCCAGCTCACCAGTGACAGGGTTGGGTGGCTACACCTTC
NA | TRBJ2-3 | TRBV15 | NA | CATSRVSDTQYF | TGTGCCACCAGCAGGGTGTCAGATACGCAGTATTTT
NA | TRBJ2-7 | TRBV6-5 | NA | CASSYSPLSPGEQYF | TGTGCCAGCAGTTACTCTCCACTCTCCCCCGGCGAGCAGTACTTC
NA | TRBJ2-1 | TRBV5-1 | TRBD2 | CASSLVAGGRGYNEQFF | TGCGCCAGCAGCTTGGTAGCGGGGGGCCGCGGCTACAATGAGCAGTTCTTC
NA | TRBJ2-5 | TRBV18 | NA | CASSPGGQTQYF | TGTGCCAGCTCACCTGGTGGACAGACCCAGTACTTC
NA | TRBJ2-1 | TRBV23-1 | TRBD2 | CASSQSAGDTYNEQFF | TGCGCCAGCAGTCAATCGGCGGGGGATACCTACAATGAGCAGTTCTTC
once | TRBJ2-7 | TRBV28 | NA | CASSFGRAEQYF | TGTGCCAGCAGTTTTGGGCGTGCCGAGCAGTACTTC
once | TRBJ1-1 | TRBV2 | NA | CASSSGAGEAFF | TGTGCCAGCAGCTCAGGGGCCGGTGAAGCTTTCTTT
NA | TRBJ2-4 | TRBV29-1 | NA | CSVGGGGGDSQYF | TGCAGCGTTGGAGGGGGCGGGGGAGACTCACAGTACTTC
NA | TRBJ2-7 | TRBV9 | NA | CASSVVGGALDF | TGTGCCAGCAGCGTAGTTGGGGGGGCTCTGGACTTC
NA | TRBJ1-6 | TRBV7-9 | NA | CASSLSRGSYNSPLHF | TGTGCCAGCAGCTTATCAAGAGGCTCCTATAATTCACCCCTCCACTTT
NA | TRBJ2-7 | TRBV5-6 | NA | CASSTRETYEQYF | TGTGCCAGCAGCACCCGCGAGACCTACGAGCAGTACTTC
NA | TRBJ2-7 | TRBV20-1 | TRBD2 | CSARDPERGLYEQYF | TGCAGTGCTAGAGATCCGGAGCGGGGGCTATACGAGCAGTACTTC
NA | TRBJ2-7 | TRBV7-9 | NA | CASSFPRTTYEQYF | TGTGCCAGCAGCTTCCCGCGGACTACCTACGAGCAGTACTTC
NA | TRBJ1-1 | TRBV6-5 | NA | CASRTGRETEAFF | TGTGCCAGCAGAACAGGGCGGGAGACTGAAGCTTTCTTT
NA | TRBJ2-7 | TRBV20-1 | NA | CSARVDDTYEQYF | TGCAGTGCTAGAGTCGATGACACCTACGAGCAGTACTTC
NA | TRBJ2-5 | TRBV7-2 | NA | CASSRELQETQYF | TGTGCCAGCAGCAGGGAATTACAAGAGACCCAGTACTTC
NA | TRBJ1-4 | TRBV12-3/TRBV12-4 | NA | CATSTGANEKLFF | TGTGCCACCTCCACCGGGGCTAATGAAAAACTGTTTTTT
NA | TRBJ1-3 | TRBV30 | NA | CAWSVGNGNTIYF | TGTGCCTGGAGTGTAGGGAATGGAAACACCATATATTTT
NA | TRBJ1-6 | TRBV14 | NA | CASSQGVGGNSPLHF | TGTGCCAGCAGCCAAGGGGTAGGGGGTAATTCACCCCTCCACTTT
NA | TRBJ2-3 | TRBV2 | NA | CASSGLDLRMYF | TGTGCCAGCAGTGGGTTGGACCTACGCATGTATTTT
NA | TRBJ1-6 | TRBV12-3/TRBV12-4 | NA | CASSPLSNSPLHF | TGTGCCAGCAGCCCTCTTAGTAATTCACCCCTCCACTTT
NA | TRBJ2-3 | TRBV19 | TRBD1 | CASRDRSTDTQYF | TGTGCCTCCAGGGACAGGTCCACAGATACGCAGTATTTT
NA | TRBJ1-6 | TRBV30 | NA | CAWSQGNSPLHF | TGTGCCTGGAGCCAGGGGAATTCACCCCTCCACTTT
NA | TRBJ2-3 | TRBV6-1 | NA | CASSGTLRGPDTQYF | TGTGCCAGCAGCGGGACACTGAGGGGTCCGGATACGCAGTATTTT
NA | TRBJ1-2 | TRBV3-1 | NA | CASSPREATYGYTF | TGTGCCAGCAGCCCCCGAGAGGCCACCTATGGCTACACCTTC
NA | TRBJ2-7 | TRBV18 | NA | CASSPLVGAMGEQYF | TGTGCCAGCTCACCACTCGTGGGGGCGATGGGCGAGCAGTACTTC
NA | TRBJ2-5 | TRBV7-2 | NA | CASSLAKGTWETQYF | TGTGCCAGCAGCTTAGCGAAGGGGACTTGGGAGACCCAGTACTTC
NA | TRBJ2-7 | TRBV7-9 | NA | CASSSLAAGRYEQYF | TGTGCCAGCAGCTCTTTGGCGGCGGGCCGCTACGAGCAGTACTTC
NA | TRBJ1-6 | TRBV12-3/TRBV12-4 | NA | CASSLGGQSVSPLHF | TGTGCCAGCAGTTTAGGGGGTCAGTCAGTCTCACCCCTCCACTTT
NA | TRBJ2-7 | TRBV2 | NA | CASSATSEQYF | TGTGCCAGCAGCGCAACCTCCGAGCAGTACTTC
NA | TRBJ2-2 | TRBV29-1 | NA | CSVTGTGELFF | TGCAGCGTCACAGGCACCGGGGAGCTGTTTTTT
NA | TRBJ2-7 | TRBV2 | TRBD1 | CASEGQGTYEQYF | TGTGCCAGCGAAGGACAGGGAACCTACGAGCAGTACTTC
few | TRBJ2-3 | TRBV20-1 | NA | CSARAGSTDTQYF | TGCAGTGCTAGGGCCGGGAGCACAGATACGCAGTATTTT
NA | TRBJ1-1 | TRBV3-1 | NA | CASSQDGRVMNTEAFF | TGTGCCAGCAGCCAAGATGGGCGCGTTATGAACACTGAAGCTTTCTTT
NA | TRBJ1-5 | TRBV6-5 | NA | CASSFTGNQPQHF | TGTGCCAGCAGCTTCACAGGCAATCAGCCCCAGCATTTT
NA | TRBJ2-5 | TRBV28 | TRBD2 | CASSLAGSETQYF | TGTGCCAGCTCCCTAGCGGGGTCTGAGACCCAGTACTTC
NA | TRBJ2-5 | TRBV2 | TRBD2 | CASSAGGLQETQYF | TGTGCCAGCAGCGCGGGGGGGCTTCAAGAGACCCAGTACTTC